The 2 T cell receptor beta chains below were found in one sample sequenced in a study of T cell repertoires in cytomegalovirus infection. TCRdb re-called the reads through MiXCR, storing one row per CDR3 protein. The sample includes a few hundred thousand distinct CDR3 sequences, approximately 17% of them seen just once. Sequencing was done on a sample of CD8+ T cells from PBMCs. The receptors stem from a human donor in good health (CMV status not recorded). Some clones in this sample may be carry-over from other donors' samples.

This clonotype was recorded at least ten times. The CDR3: CSARPQRGGYGYTF. CDR3 sequence (DNA): TGCAGTGCTAGGCCACAGAGGGGTGGATATGGCTACACCTTC. V is TRBV20-1 and J is TRBJ1-2; D may be TRBD1 (5 bases). The CDR3 runs 14 residues. Germline lookup yields CDR1 DFQATT and CDR2 SNEGSKA (reference sequence). The V and J ends lost 3 bases and 5 bases respectively, with 16 bases between them.

On this clonotype itself: This sequence may be a read error, since a much larger clone differs from it by one base. DNA of the CDR3: TGTGCCAGCAGCCCCCGACTAGCGGAGAAAGAGACCCAGTACTTC. Its translation: CASSPRLAEKETQYF. The V call is TRBV7-6, the J call TRBJ2-5; 9 nucleotides agree with TRBD2. The junction had 7 bases not matched to a gene; V was cut back by 5 bases and J by 3 bases. CDR3 length: 15 residues. Per germline, CDR1 SGHVS and CDR2 FNYEAQ.